Listed below are T cell receptor beta chains from one sample, sequenced in a study of blood T cell repertoires in COVID-19. Assay: immunoSEQ multiplex PCR; the TCRdb copy retains only in-frame clones and omits some. In the table there are around 300,000 clones, roughly 85% of which are singletons. Sample: peripheral blood. Receptors originate from a woman in her 50s who had recovered from COVID-19. CDR3s include the opening cysteine and the closing phenylalanine or tryptophan.

TRBV19	TRBJ2-7	CASSVSTSPSYEQYF
TRBV13	TRBJ2-7	CASSLGTGDEQYF
TRBV4-1	TRBJ2-2	CASSPSRGSSNTGELFF
TRBV11-3	TRBJ2-1	CASSLEQGHLSSYNEQFF
TRBV28	TRBJ1-5	CASSFWQGDQPQHF
TRBV4-3	TRBJ1-4	CASSQEKSGAGEKLFF
TRBV6-1	TRBJ1-2	CASSERASGSVGYTF
TRBV5-1	TRBJ2-1	CASSIRDRDNEQFF
TRBV30	TRBJ2-7	CAWSFGTGFSYEQYF
TRBV29-1	TRBJ2-3	CSVHPARIDTQYF
TRBV6-5	TRBJ1-6	CASSYPGQGSNSPLHF
TRBV27	TRBJ2-7	CASSAGISYEQYF
TRBV20-1	TRBJ1-2	CSASFALPGLGHYGYTF
TRBV10-3	TRBJ1-1	CAISEREIAFF
TRBV13	TRBJ2-7	CASSLRGLNEQYF
TRBV5-1	TRBJ2-3	CASSLESRGAIGDTQYF
TRBV15	TRBJ1-1	CATSAGPANTEAFF
TRBV7-2	TRBJ1-2	CASSTGFSYGYTF
TRBV30	TRBJ2-2	CAWRGGPGELFF
TRBV11-2	TRBJ1-6	CASSPRTEAPLHF
TRBV11-2	TRBJ2-5	CASSLVAGGKTQYF
TRBV4-2	TRBJ1-2	CASSQAQGTIRYTF
TRBV27	TRBJ2-5	CASSTGQGYQETQYF
TRBV6-5	TRBJ2-6	CASSTGGANVLTF
TRBV7-2	TRBJ2-5	CASSLRTSGRASAQYF
TRBV27	TRBJ2-7	CASASTGVEQYF
TRBV3-1/TRBV3-2	TRBJ2-3	CASSQGLGGAADTQYF
TRBV2	TRBJ2-6	CASSISGANVLTF
TRBV19	TRBJ2-1	CASSMRGTSGSYEQFF
TRBV12-3/TRBV12-4	TRBJ1-3	CASRGTRGNTIYF
TRBV9	TRBJ2-1	CASSVGGIGSYNEQFF
TRBV5-8	TRBJ1-1	CASSHGTTRDMVEAFF
TRBV6-6	TRBJ2-1	CASSYSGPINNEQFF
TRBV5-5	TRBJ2-1	CASCKYGGNYNEQFF
TRBV6-1	TRBJ1-5	CASSEAGRNQPQHF
TRBV9	TRBJ1-3	CASRGGYGGSGNTIYF
TRBV5-1	TRBJ2-1	CASSRSGRDPHEQFF
TRBV18	TRBJ1-1	CASSPSREVEAFF
TRBV6-6	TRBJ2-3	CARSRRFSGGAGADTQYF
TRBV27	TRBJ1-1	CASSFRGIGGYTEAFF
TRBV7-8	TRBJ2-7	CASNPGGTGKREAYF
TRBV9	TRBJ2-1	CASSARTSGSYNEQFF
TRBV5-6	TRBJ2-5	CASSVSGGAETQYF